The TCR beta chain described here comes from a study of blood T cell repertoires in COVID-19. Study overall: Sites across the United States, Italy and Spain contributed samples from acute and convalescent COVID-19. Sample material is recorded as cDNA or gDNA derived from T cells, B-cell-depleted T cells, or PBMCs.

Comment on this clone: In the same sample, other DNA sequences code for this CDR3.

In the authors' workflow: Quantification of nucleated cells was approximated via reference gene primer amplification. Generated by immunoSEQ multiplex PCR, the TCRdb table keeps only in-frame clones and is missing some. The DNA was the basis for D and trimming; V, J and clone size are from that table. The data show over 350,000 clones, about 89% seen once. With 3 bases clipped from V and 0 bases from J, the junction kept 5 bases outside the gene matches. Germline CDR1 reads LNHNV; CDR2 reads YYDKDF (reference sequence). The length of the CDR3 is 16 residues. The gene calls are TRBV15 and TRBJ1-1; 9 bases align to TRBD1. The receptor was derived from a woman under 40 with acute or convalescent COVID-19. Sequencing used peripheral blood. CDR3 coding DNA: TGTGCCACCAGCAGGGACAGGGGTACCATGAACACTGAAGCTTTCTTT. Its translation is CATSRDRGTMNTEAFF.